These 3 T cell receptor beta chains were sequenced from one sample in a study of cytomegalovirus exposure and HLA in healthy donors. The table came from immunoSEQ multiplex PCR; TCRdb's copy has only in-frame clones and leaves some out. This table has some 80,000 clones, almost 97% appearing once. The source material was PBMCs. The receptors derive from a man younger than 35 in good health and CMV-seropositive.

This chain uses TRBV2 with TRBJ2-7; 7 bases agree with TRBD1. The CDR3 has 16 residues. Trimming took 3 bases from V and 0 from J; bases not matched to a gene: 8. The V gene's germline CDR1 is SNHLY and CDR2 FYNNEI. The CDR3 bases are TGTGCCAGCAGTGAGAACCGGGACAGAAGCTCCTACGAGCAGTACTTC. This translates into CASSENRDRSSYEQYF.

The CDR3 DNA sequence: TGTGCCAGCAGTCCCAGCGGGGGAAGCTCCTACAATGAGCAGTTCTTC. Its protein is CASSPSGGSSYNEQFF. This rearrangement joins TRBV5-4 to TRBJ2-1; 8 bases align to TRBD2. CDR3 length: 16 amino acids. Germline V gene lookup returns CDR1 SGHNT and CDR2 YYREEE (reference sequence). The junction had 7 bases not matched to a gene; V was cut back by 5 bases and J by 0 bases.

J is TRBJ2-7 and V is TRBV19; possibly TRBD2 for D (6 bases). CDR1 LNHDA and CDR2 SQIVND come from the germline V gene (reference sequence). With 5 bases removed from V and 5 bases from J, the gap between germline ends came to 13 bases. CDR3 length equals 13 residues. CDR3 DNA: TGTGCCAGTAGTGACTCAGGGAGGAACGAGCAGTACTTC. Translation: CASSDSGRNEQYF.